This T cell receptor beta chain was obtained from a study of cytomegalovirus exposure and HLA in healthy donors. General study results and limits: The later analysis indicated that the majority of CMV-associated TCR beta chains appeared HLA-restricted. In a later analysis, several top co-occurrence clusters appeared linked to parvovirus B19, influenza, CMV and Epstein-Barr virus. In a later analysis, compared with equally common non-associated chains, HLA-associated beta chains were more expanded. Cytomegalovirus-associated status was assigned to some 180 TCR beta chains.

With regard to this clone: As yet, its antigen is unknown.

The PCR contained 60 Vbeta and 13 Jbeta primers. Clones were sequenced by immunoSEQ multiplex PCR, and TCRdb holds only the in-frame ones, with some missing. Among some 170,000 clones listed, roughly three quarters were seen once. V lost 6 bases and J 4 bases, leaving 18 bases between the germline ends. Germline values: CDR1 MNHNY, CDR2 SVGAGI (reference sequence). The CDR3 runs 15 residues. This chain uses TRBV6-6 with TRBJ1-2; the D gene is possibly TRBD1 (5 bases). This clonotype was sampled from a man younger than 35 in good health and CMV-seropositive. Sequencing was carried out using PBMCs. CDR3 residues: CASRPGTRGGYGYTF. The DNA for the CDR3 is TGTGCCAGCAGACCCGGGACGCGGGGAGGCTATGGCTACACCTTC.